This T cell receptor (beta chain) was captured in a study of CD8+ T cells in alopecia areata. RNA, once extracted, was reverse transcribed into cDNA for use as the sequencing template. TCRdb keeps only in-frame clones here, not all; method: immunoSEQ multiplex PCR. Listed for the sample are 250,000 or so clones, none seen a single time. V was trimmed by 5 bases and J by 0 bases, leaving 6 bases between them. The length of the CDR3 is 13 residues. Germline CDR1 is LGHDT and CDR2 is YNNKQL (reference sequence). Study-wide points: Affected scalp, especially in alopecia totalis/universalis, had a higher clonality than normal scalp did. Scalp specimens additionally yield sequences from normal skin's resident alphabeta T cells.

Sorting of pooled cutaneous lymph node cells used CD4, CD8alpha, NKG2D, NKG2ACE and other markers. Worth noting for this clone: Its antigen remains unidentified. The genes and germline here are from mouse. The read terminates 4 residues before the CDR3 end, so the remaining end is supplied by the germline J gene.

V usage is TRBV4 and J usage is TRBJ2-3; D is possibly TRBD2 (5 bases). The clonotype originates from a C3H/HeJ mouse with alopecia areata. Strain MHC haplotype: H2-k. Source material: CD4+ T cells sorted from a lymph node. CDR3 sequence: CASSRTSAETLYF. The CDR3 DNA, read in part, is TGTGCCAGCAGCCGGACTAGTGCAGAA.